The text below deals with one TCR beta chain. What it binds is unknown. Via MiXCR, TCRdb re-called the reads, giving one row per CDR3 protein. The table lists roughly 200,000 distinct CDR3 sequences, approximately 17% of them singletons, with roughly 24% in the top ten. The source of the sample is a study of T cell repertoires in cytomegalovirus infection. As for the study in general: Public TCR beta signatures marked donors with CMV infection and the matching HLA. Study-wide findings and caveats: CMV carriers having the relevant HLA were flagged by cumulative public TCR beta family frequency. The ex vivo response was dominated by HLA-C-restricted CMV-specific TCR beta clonotypes.

The V gene's germline CDR1 is SEHNR and CDR2 FQNEAQ (reference sequence). The V end was cut by 5 bases, the J end by 6 bases, with 19 bases between. This CDR3 is 16 amino acids long. Material: CD8+ T cells from PBMCs. The chain carries TRBV7-9 and TRBJ2-2; possibly TRBD2 for D (6 bases). The receptor comes from a human donor in good health (CMV status not recorded). Some clones in this sample may be carry-over from other donors' samples. Here the CDR3 reads CASSADRFRRAGELFF. The CDR3 DNA reads TGTGCCAGCAGCGCGGACCGATTCCGGAGGGCCGGGGAGCTGTTTTTT.